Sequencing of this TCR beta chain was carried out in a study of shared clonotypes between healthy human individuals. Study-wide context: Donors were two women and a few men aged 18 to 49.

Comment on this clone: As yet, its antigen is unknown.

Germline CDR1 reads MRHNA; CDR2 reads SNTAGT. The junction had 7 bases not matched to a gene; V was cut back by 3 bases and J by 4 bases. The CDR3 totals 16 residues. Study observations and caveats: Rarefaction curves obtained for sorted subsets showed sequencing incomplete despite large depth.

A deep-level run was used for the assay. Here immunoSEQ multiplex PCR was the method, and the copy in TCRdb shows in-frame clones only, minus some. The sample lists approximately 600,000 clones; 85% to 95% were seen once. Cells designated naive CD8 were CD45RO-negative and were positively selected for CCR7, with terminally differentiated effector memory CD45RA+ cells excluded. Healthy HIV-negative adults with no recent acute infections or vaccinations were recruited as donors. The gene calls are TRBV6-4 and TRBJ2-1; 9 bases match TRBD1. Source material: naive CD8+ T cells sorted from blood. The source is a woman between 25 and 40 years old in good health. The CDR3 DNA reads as TGTGCCAGCAGTGAATTACAGGGGGCCCGGTACAATGAGCAGTTCTTC. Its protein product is CASSELQGARYNEQFF.